Shown below are 25 T cell receptor beta chains from a single sample sequenced in a study of shared clonotypes between healthy human individuals (TCRdb year 2020). The library was made by the immunoSEQ multiplex PCR assay. As stored in TCRdb, this immuneACCESS dataset retains in-frame rearrangements with V and J assigned. A fraction of the clones does not appear; measured against another copy, unresolved V genes explain less than half of the discrepancy, and the remainder lacks a known reason. This sample holds around 1 million clones; about three quarters were observed only once. The leading ten clones occupy around 1.5% of the sample. The specimen was memory CD4+ T cells sorted from blood. What this sample's cell subset or site label stands for: CD45RA-negative fraction. The receptor source for this set is a man between 18 and 35 years old in good health.

This sequence joins TRBV10-3 and TRBJ2-3, with 7 bases aligning to TRBD1. CDR3 length equals 14 residues. Germline lookup yields CDR1 ENHRY and CDR2 SYGVKD. V lost 8 bases, J lost 0 bases, and 5 bases stayed unmatched. This chain's CDR3 is CAIARDRSTDTQYF. The CDR3 DNA reads TGTGCCATCGCCAGGGACAGAAGCACAGATACGCAGTATTTT.

This chain uses TRBV29-1 with TRBJ2-7, with a possible D match to TRBD1 (6 bases). CDR1 SQVTM and CDR2 ANQGSEA come from the germline V gene. The V end was cut by 4 bases, the J end by 6 bases, with 19 bases between. CDR3 length equals 14 residues. CDR3 DNA: TGCAGCGTTGGGGGGCAGGCGCCTACGACCGAGCAGTACTTC. This translates into CSVGGQAPTTEQYF.

V usage is TRBV6-1 and J usage is TRBJ2-7, with 10 nucleotides matching TRBD1. The CDR3 is 15 residues long. Trimming cost V 2 bases and J 4 bases; bases outside gene matches: 5. In germline, CDR1 is MNHNS, CDR2 SASEGT. The CDR3 here is CASSEQDRGPYEQYF. Written as DNA, the CDR3 is TGTGCCAGCAGTGAACAAGACAGGGGGCCTTACGAGCAGTACTTC.

CDR3 nucleotide sequence: TGCGCCAGCATGGGGACTGTCGAAGCTTTCTTT. This gives the protein CASMGTVEAFF. The chain couples TRBV5-1 to TRBJ1-1; D possibly corresponds to TRBD1 (5 bases). The CDR3 length is 11 residues. CDR1 is SGHRS, CDR2 YFSETQ, per germline. V gave up 6 bases and J gave up 8 bases, with 11 bases separating them. Variable domain in full (rest from reference TRBV5-1 and TRBJ1-1): KAGVTQTPRYLIKTRGQQVTLSCSPISGHRSVSWYQQTPGQGLQFLFEYFSETQRNKGNFPGRFSGRQFSNSRSEMNVSTLELGDSALYLCASMGTVEAFFGQGTRLTVV.

CDR3 amino acids: CASSTGDPLTGGPYYGYTF. In DNA form, the CDR3 reads TGTGCCAGTAGTACCGGGGACCCCCTCACAGGGGGCCCCTACTATGGCTACACCTTC. The J gene is TRBJ1-2, the V gene TRBV19, with 9 bases that match TRBD1. There are 19 residues in the CDR3. CDR1 and CDR2 (germline): LNHDA, SQIVND (reference sequence). After removal of 4 bases from V and 3 bases from J, the junction contained 18 bases not matched to a gene.

This chain links TRBV7-9 with TRBJ1-6; 9 nucleotides line up with TRBD1. The CDR3 runs 14 residues. Trimming removed 6 bases from V and 10 bases from J; junction bases left unmatched: 7. Germline CDR1 SEHNR, CDR2 FQNEAQ (reference sequence). CDR3 in amino acids: CASRPGTGRSPLHF. Written as DNA, the CDR3 is TGTGCCAGCAGGCCGGGGACAGGGCGATCACCCCTCCACTTT.

This clone was counted a few times. This chain connects TRBV7-2 to TRBJ2-1; perhaps TRBD1 as D (5 bases). Germline V gives CDR1 SGHTA, CDR2 FQGNSA. The V gene lost 2 bases and the J gene lost 9 bases, with 14 bases spanning the gap. This CDR3 is 14 amino acids long. CDR3 protein: CASSLQGGKGEQFF. The CDR3 coding sequence is TGTGCCAGCAGCTTACAGGGTGGTAAGGGTGAGCAGTTCTTC.

The rearrangement links TRBV7-8 to TRBJ2-7, with unresolved D. V lost 2 bases and J 4 bases, leaving 9 bases between the germline ends. This CDR3 is built from 13 residues. Germline CDR1 reads SGHVS; CDR2 reads FQNEAQ. CDR3 nucleotide sequence: TGTGCCAGCAGCTTACAAAAGAGATACGAGCAGTACTTC. Its translation: CASSLQKRYEQYF.

CDR3 residues: CASSLSGQGGYEQYF. The CDR3 coding sequence is TGTGCCAGCAGCCTCTCGGGACAGGGGGGCTACGAGCAGTACTTC. This chain links TRBV25-1 with TRBJ2-7; 11 bases fit TRBD1. The V segment lost 6 bases and the J segment 3 bases; nucleotides outside the gene matches: 7. The CDR3 extends over 15 amino acids. The V gene's germline CDR1 is MGHDK and CDR2 SYGVNS.

The V gene is TRBV21-1, the J gene TRBJ2-1; the D call in the table, TRBD1, was not verified against the DNA. TRBV21-1 is tagged as a pseudogene. This CDR3 is built from 17 residues. The CDR3 coding sequence is TGTGCCAGCAGCATCGAGGGCGGGACAGGGGGCATCGATGAGCAGTTCTTC. Protein: CASSIEGGTGGIDEQFF.

The chain recombines TRBV13 with TRBJ2-3, with D uncertain. Germline assignment: CDR1 PRHDT and CDR2 FYEKMQ (reference sequence). Trimming shortened V by 4 bases and J by 1 base, and 6 bases separated the two germline ends. The CDR3 is 13 residues long. The CDR3 sequence: CASSYERTDTQYF. As DNA, the CDR3 is TGTGCCAGCAGCTACGAACGCACAGATACGCAGTATTTT. The full variable domain, rest sourced from reference TRBV13 and TRBJ2-3, is AAGVIQSPRHLIKEKRETATLKCYPIPRHDTVYWYQQGPGQDPQFLISFYEKMQSDKGSIPDRFSAQQFSDYHSELNMSSLELGDSALYFCASSYERTDTQYFGPGTRLTVL.

The chain combines TRBV5-1 with TRBJ2-3, with no clear D. This CDR3 contains 14 residues. Per the germline V gene, CDR1 is SGHRS and CDR2 is YFSETQ. V lost 1 base and J 4 bases, leaving 10 bases between the germline ends. CDR3 in DNA: TGCGCCAGCAGCTTGTCTAGTTTCCCAGATACGCAGTATTTT. Translated: CASSLSSFPDTQYF. Using reference TRBV5-1 and TRBJ2-3 for the parts outside the CDR3, the full variable domain is KAGVTQTPRYLIKTRGQQVTLSCSPISGHRSVSWYQQTPGQGLQFLFEYFSETQRNKGNFPGRFSGRQFSNSRSEMNVSTLELGDSALYLCASSLSSFPDTQYFGPGTRLTVL.

V gene TRBV5-6 combines with J gene TRBJ2-3; D not resolved. This CDR3 has 11 amino acids. The ends were cut back, 5 bases at V and 5 bases at J, with 6 bases in the middle. Germline V CDR1 and CDR2: SGHDT, YYEEEE. The CDR3: CASRGLDTQYF. CDR3 nucleotides: TGTGCCAGCAGGGGATTAGATACGCAGTATTTT. Together with reference TRBV5-6 and TRBJ2-3, the CDR3 gives the full variable domain: DAGVTQSPTHLIKTRGQQVTLRCSPKSGHDTVSWYQQALGQGPQFIFQYYEEEERQRGNFPDRFSGHQFPNYSSELNVNALLLGDSALYLCASRGLDTQYFGPGTRLTVL.

The chain carries TRBV4-2 and TRBJ2-7, with 7 bases aligning to TRBD1. Germline V gives CDR1 LGHNA, CDR2 YNFKEQ. V trimming: 1 base; J trimming: 7 bases; junction bases outside the gene matches: 4. The CDR3 covers 13 residues. CDR3 protein: CASSQGQGGEQYF. CDR3 DNA: TGTGCCAGCAGCCAAGGACAGGGTGGGGAGCAGTACTTC.

V is TRBV30 and J is TRBJ1-3; D is unresolved. This CDR3 contains 14 residues. The V and J ends lost 4 bases and 0 bases respectively, with 10 bases between them. Germline values: CDR1 GTSNPN, CDR2 SVGIG (reference sequence). CDR3 sequence: CAWTGDSSGNTIYF. Written as DNA, the CDR3 is TGTGCCTGGACAGGCGACTCCTCTGGAAACACCATATATTTT. Together with reference TRBV30 and TRBJ1-3, the CDR3 gives the full variable domain: SQTIHQWPATLVQPVGSPLSLECTVEGTSNPNLYWYRQAAGRGLQLLFYSVGIGQISSEVPQNLSASRPQDRQFILSSKKLLLSDSGFYLCAWTGDSSGNTIYFGEGSWLTVV.

Notes on this clone: A junction end diverges from the germline sequence, so it may reflect a read error. This rearrangement joins TRBV28 to TRBJ2-7; perhaps TRBD1 as D (5 bases). CDR1 is MDHEN and CDR2 is SYDVKM in the germline V gene. This CDR3 contains 14 residues. CDR3 sequence: CASTLYPAQGQIIF. CDR3 coding DNA: TGTGCCAGCACCCTTTATCCCGCCCAAGGACAAATTATCTTC.

This rearrangement joins TRBV30 to TRBJ2-5; 10 bases line up with TRBD2. The closer fit of TRBJ2-7 to the DNA end suggests the J call may be wrong. This CDR3 comprises 15 residues. CDR1 and CDR2 from the germline V gene are GTSNPN and SVGIG (reference sequence). The CDR3 DNA reads as TGTGCCTGGAGTCCAGCGGGAGGGCGAACCTACGAGCAGTACTTC. It translates to CAWSPAGGRTYEQYF.

CDR3 nucleotides: TGTGCCAGCAGCTTAGCGATTCCAAGCGGGGCCTATGGCTACACCTTC. Residues: CASSLAIPSGAYGYTF. The chain employs TRBV7-9 and TRBJ1-2, with D possibly being TRBD1 (5 bases). V gave up 0 bases and J gave up 4 bases, with 15 bases separating them. CDR3 length: 16 amino acids. Germline values: CDR1 SEHNR, CDR2 FQNEAQ (reference sequence).

The J gene is TRBJ2-5, the V gene TRBV7-9; no definite D call. Trimming shortened V by 2 bases and J by 4 bases, and 11 bases separated the two germline ends. The CDR3 totals 14 residues. The V gene's germline CDR1 is SEHNR and CDR2 FQNEAQ (reference sequence). The chain's CDR3 is CASSLSGRPETQYF. In DNA form, the CDR3 reads TGTGCCAGCAGCTTATCGGGCAGGCCAGAGACCCAGTACTTC. Variable domain in full (rest from reference TRBV7-9 and TRBJ2-5): DTGVSQNPRHKITKRGQNVTFRCDPISEHNRLYWYRQTLGQGPEFLTYFQNEAQLEKSRLLSDRFSAERPKGSFSTLEIQRTEQGDSAMYLCASSLSGRPETQYFGPGTRLLVL.

This rearrangement joins TRBV7-2 to TRBJ2-5, with D perhaps being TRBD1 or TRBD2 (6 bases each). V gave up 5 bases and J gave up 4 bases, with 20 bases separating them. The CDR3 sequence is 16 residues long. Germline V CDR1 and CDR2: SGHTA, FQGNSA. The CDR3 nucleotides are TGTGCCAGCAGCCCCCAGGGCGGGTGGGGGGCAGAGACCCAGTACTTC. This translates into CASSPQGGWGAETQYF.

The rearrangement joins TRBV30 to TRBJ2-5, with TRBD1 matching over 7 bases. Germline loops: CDR1 GTSNPN, CDR2 SVGIG (reference sequence). V shed 5 bases, J shed 4 bases, and the junction held 4 bases outside the gene matches. The CDR3 length is 12 residues. In nucleotides, the CDR3 is TGTGCCTGGGGGACAGCGGTAGAGACCCAGTACTTC. Translation gives CAWGTAVETQYF.

In its sample, this clone was seen once. This chain connects TRBV19 to TRBJ1-5, with D perhaps matching TRBD1 (5 bases). Trimming removed 3 bases from V and 3 bases from J, with 15 bases in between. The CDR3 extends over 16 amino acids. Germline lookup yields CDR1 LNHDA and CDR2 SQIVND (reference sequence). The CDR3 spells CASSIGDPGYNQPQHF. For the CDR3, the DNA is TGTGCCAGTAGTATCGGGGACCCGGGGTACAATCAGCCCCAGCATTTT.

The rearrangement links TRBV19 to TRBJ2-1; D call uncertain. Germline V CDR1 and CDR2: LNHDA, SQIVND (reference sequence). The V end lost 2 bases, the J end lost 7 bases, and 15 bases lay between the germline ends. This CDR3 comprises 15 residues. The CDR3 nucleotides read TGTGCCAGTAGTATATCCCGCATCAGTCTGAATGAGCAGTTCTTC. It specifies CASSISRISLNEQFF.

This clone was counted once. Other DNA sequences in the sample encode the same CDR3. The chain has TRBV7-9 and TRBJ1-6; D is unresolved. V was pared by 1 base and J by 4 bases, with 8 bases between. The CDR3 is made up of 15 amino acids. Germline-derived CDR1 and CDR2 are SEHNR and FQNEAQ (reference sequence). CDR3 in DNA: TGTGCCAGCAGCTTAGGTGGTTCTTATAATTCACCCCTCCACTTT. Amino acid sequence: CASSLGGSYNSPLHF. Looking up the rest from reference TRBV7-9 and TRBJ1-6 gives the full variable domain: DTGVSQNPRHKITKRGQNVTFRCDPISEHNRLYWYRQTLGQGPEFLTYFQNEAQLEKSRLLSDRFSAERPKGSFSTLEIQRTEQGDSAMYLCASSLGGSYNSPLHFGNGTRLTVT.

The genes are TRBV2 and TRBJ1-1; perhaps TRBD1 as D (5 bases). Per germline, CDR1 SNHLY and CDR2 FYNNEI. The CDR3 consists of 14 residues. Trimming took 11 bases from V and 5 from J, leaving 21 bases between them. The CDR3 DNA reads as TGTGCCTCGGCAAAAGGGGCGACGAGTACTGAAGCTTTCTTT. Protein sequence: CASAKGATSTEAFF.